This section outlines one T cell receptor (beta chain) sequence together with its context. This clone has just a few counts. Its cognate antigen has yet to be identified. The junction departs from germline at one end; a sequencing error may be responsible. The record originates from a study of T cell responses to AZD1222 COVID-19 vaccine (dated by TCRdb to the early 2020s). With regard to the full study: TCR sequencing covered approximately 230 trial participants: about 210 given two doses of AZD1222 and 26 given two doses of MenACWY control vaccine. Trial participants were enrolled by age into subgroups of 18-55, 56-69 and 70-plus years, and about 150, 27 and 61 TCR-sequenced participants, respectively, were included in these subgroups. Overall study results and their limits: Because no samples from the day 14 peak response were available, repertoires could be characterized only after the peak T cell response. After two AZD1222 doses, spike-specific TCR breadth and depth were significantly higher than at day 0 and than in MenACWY recipients. Reportedly, close to half of the unique spike-specific TCRs recognized epitopes lying outside the regions that are mutated in the B.1.351 and B.1.1.7 variants. Conclusions about previously exposed vaccinees are limited, since just 6 or 7 AZD1222 recipients were seropositive for SARS-CoV-2 at baseline. Vaccine-associated CD4 TCRs spanned the whole spike protein, with dominant responses in regions 160-218 and 743-854. Most participants were white British and females outnumbered males, and the authors suggested that clonal diversity may have been underestimated. The 56-69-year group was small, and its depth increase did not reach significance, likely because of low power.

The time point label corresponds to: about 28 days (+/-7) after the second vaccine dose. AZD1222 recipients given second doses at about 4 weeks or at about 12 weeks were pooled, since spike-specific TCR depth and breadth were not found to differ between the two schedules. Vaccinee samples were obtained from the UK trials COV001 and COV002, which included a single-blind randomized controlled phase 2/3 trial of AZD1222 (ChAdOx1 nCoV-19) in healthy adults. Trial participant PBMC samples were collected at day 0 and day 28 after the second dose for TCRbeta chain sequencing. The CDR3 regions of human TCRbeta chains were analyzed by immunosequencing. The published analysis was carried out like this. Repertoire TCRs were matched against a reference library of SARS-CoV-2-specific TCRs generated with the MIRA antigen-specificity platform. Breadth meant the fraction of unique TCRs that were SARS-CoV-2-associated, whereas depth meant the fraction of total T cells that were SARS-CoV-2-associated. Using the MIRA data, every spike-specific TCR was mapped to the spike region that the TCR reacted to and assigned to either a CD4 or a CD8 class. Log10-transformed breadth and depth values were compared by one-way ANOVA with Sidak's multiple comparisons tests. TCRdb provides this immuneACCESS table in a form limited to in-frame rearrangements. Some clones are lacking; in checked studies, under half of them reflect an unresolved V gene, and why the rest are absent is not known. V, J and clone size derive from that table, while D and trimming were established from the DNA sequence. This sample lists tens of thousands of clones; around 81% were detected once. In total, the top ten clones hold 26% of the sample.

This material consisted of peripheral blood, taken 28 days after the second AZD1222 dose. This TCR came from an adult who received the AZD1222 COVID-19 vaccine.

The base sequence is TGTGCCAGCACCTTAGCGGGAGTCGTTTACGAGCAGTACTTC. It is translated as CASTLAGVVYEQYF. This chain is built from TRBV7-2 and TRBJ2-7; the central 9 bases match TRBD2. From the cysteine through the phenylalanine, the CDR3 covers 14 amino acids. Left in the record is the CDR3 DNA by itself, 42 bases read in frame from the first base. CDR1 and CDR2 were assigned from the germline V gene as SGHTA and FQGNSA.